This TCR beta chain was sequenced for a study of shared clonotypes between healthy human individuals. Whole-study findings and limits: Estimated clonotype richness was generally higher in naive than memory subsets.

Using immunoSEQ multiplex PCR, the repertoire was profiled, and TCRdb retains in-frame clones only, with some absent. The sample consists of approximately 1,500,000 clones, around 98% of them appearing once. The V end was cut by 6 bases, the J end by 1 base, with 12 bases between. The germline V gene encodes CDR1 MNHNY and CDR2 SVGAGI (reference sequence). The CDR3 has 14 amino acids. A word on this clone: Antigen unknown.

The clonotype originates from a man under 40 in good health. The chain couples TRBV6-6 to TRBJ1-1; possible D gene TRBD1, 6 bases. The sequencing input was naive CD4+ T cells sorted from blood. Subset denoted: CD45RA+ positively selected. CDR3 sequence: CASRDWGQNTEAFF. Written as DNA, the CDR3 is TGTGCCAGCAGAGACTGGGGACAGAACACTGAAGCTTTCTTT.